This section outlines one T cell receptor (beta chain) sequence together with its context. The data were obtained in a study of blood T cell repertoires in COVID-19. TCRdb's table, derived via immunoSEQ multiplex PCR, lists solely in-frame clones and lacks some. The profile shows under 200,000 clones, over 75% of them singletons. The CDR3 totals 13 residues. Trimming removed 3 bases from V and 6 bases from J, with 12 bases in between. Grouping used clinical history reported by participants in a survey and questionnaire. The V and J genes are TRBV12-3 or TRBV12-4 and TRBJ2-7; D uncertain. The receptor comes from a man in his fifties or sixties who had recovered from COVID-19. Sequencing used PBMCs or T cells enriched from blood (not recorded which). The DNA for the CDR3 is TGTGCCAGCAGTTTTGGCCTCCTCCGCGAGCAGTACTTC. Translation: CASSFGLLREQYF.